The 22 T cell receptor beta chains below come from one sample, sequenced in a study of T cell changes during pregnancy in multiple sclerosis. Some clones are missing from TCRdb's copy, which holds only in-frame ones; the method was immunoSEQ multiplex PCR. The repertoire includes 20,000 to 30,000 clones, 88% of them detected once, and 0.65% to 0.85% sits in the top ten. The sequencing here drew on CD4+ T cells from peripheral blood mononuclear cells, taken in the first trimester of pregnancy. The receptors were gathered from a female donor in good health, enrolled as a control in a pregnancy study.

This chain connects TRBV30 to TRBJ2-7, with 9 bases fitting TRBD1. Germline V gene sequence: CDR1 GTSNPN, CDR2 SVGIG (reference sequence). This CDR3 has 12 residues. V shed 3 bases, J shed 7 bases, and the junction held 4 bases outside the gene matches. CDR3 loop: CAWSRTGAEQYF. The CDR3 DNA follows: TGTGCCTGGAGCCGGACAGGGGCAGAGCAGTACTTC.

The chain employs TRBV7-9 and TRBJ2-7; 8 nucleotides line up with TRBD1. Germline CDR1 and CDR2: SEHNR and FQNEAQ (reference sequence). CDR3 length equals 14 residues. After removal of 8 bases from V and 0 bases from J, the junction contained 6 bases not matched to a gene. CDR3 residues: CASGIGQGSYEQYF. The CDR3 DNA reads as TGTGCCAGCGGAATCGGACAGGGCTCCTACGAGCAGTACTTC.

In its sample, this clone was seen a few times. J is TRBJ2-7 and V is TRBV5-1, with D possibly being TRBD2 (6 bases). Trimming pared 7 bases from V and 3 bases from J, leaving 8 bases between. CDR3 length equals 11 residues. CDR1 SGHRS and CDR2 YFSETQ come from the germline V gene. The CDR3 DNA sequence: TGCGCCAGCCAGGGAGGCTACGAGCAGTACTTC. It specifies CASQGGYEQYF.

The CDR3 loop is CAWGCGLQSSYEQYF. DNA of the CDR3: TGTGCCTGGGGATGCGGTCTGCAGAGCTCCTACGAGCAGTACTTC. This rearrangement joins TRBV30 to TRBJ2-7; D is ambiguous. The CDR3 sequence is 15 residues long. Between the trimmed V and J ends, which lost 5 bases and 0 bases, there was a span of 17 bases. In germline, CDR1 is GTSNPN, CDR2 SVGIG (reference sequence).

V is TRBV6-5 and J is TRBJ2-1; 7 nucleotides align to TRBD2. V gave up 6 bases and J gave up 9 bases; unmatched junction bases: 11. Germline lookup yields CDR1 MNHEY and CDR2 SVGAGI. CDR3 length: 14 amino acids. CDR3 region: CASSVGTIYGEQFF. The CDR3 bases are TGTGCCAGCAGCGTTGGGACTATCTACGGTGAGCAGTTCTTC.

This chain joins TRBV30 and TRBJ2-6, with a weak D call TRBD2 (5 bases). Between the trimmed V and J ends, which lost 1 base and 0 bases, there was a span of 7 bases. Germline values: CDR1 GTSNPN, CDR2 SVGIG (reference sequence). This CDR3 is built from 15 residues. CDR3 DNA: TGTGCCTGGAGTGGAGGGTTCTCTGGGGCCAACGTCCTGACTTTC. Protein sequence: CAWSGGFSGANVLTF.

The chain recombines TRBV27 with TRBJ2-7; TRBD2 aligns across 10 bases. The V segment lost 2 bases and the J segment 4 bases; nucleotides outside the gene matches: 2. This CDR3 spans 14 amino acids. Looked up from germline, CDR1 is MNHEY and CDR2 is SMNVEV (reference sequence). The CDR3 DNA follows: TGTGCCAGCAGTTTACAACTAGCGGGGTACGAGCAGTACTTC. Residues: CASSLQLAGYEQYF.

This clone was seen just once. The genes are TRBV9 and TRBJ2-7; TRBD2 agrees at 8 bases. CDR3 size: 13 residues. With 3 bases clipped from V and 3 bases from J, the junction kept 2 bases outside the gene matches. Germline V gene lookup returns CDR1 SGDLS and CDR2 YYNGEE. The CDR3 here is CASSGGGNYEQYF. The CDR3 DNA reads TGTGCCAGCAGCGGCGGGGGGAACTACGAGCAGTACTTC.

The rearrangement links TRBV10-3 to TRBJ2-1, with 8 bases fitting TRBD1. Unmatched junction bases numbered 10, after V lost 3 bases and J lost 6 bases. The V gene's germline CDR1 is ENHRY and CDR2 SYGVKD. This CDR3 is 16 amino acids long. CDR3 loop: CAISESGQGAGNEQFF. The CDR3 DNA reads as TGTGCCATCAGTGAATCGGGGCAGGGGGCAGGCAATGAGCAGTTCTTC.

This clone is a singleton in its sample. The chain uses TRBV18 and TRBJ1-2; TRBD1 matches 8 bases. Trimming removed 5 bases from V and 8 bases from J; junction bases left unmatched: 7. The CDR3 length is 13 residues. From germline, CDR1 is KGHSH and CDR2 LQKENI. CDR3 sequence (DNA): TGTGCCAGCTCATCGACAGGGGCGGGCGGCTACACCTTC. Translated, it gives CASSSTGAGGYTF.

The chain uses TRBV6-1 and TRBJ2-6, with a tentative D call TRBD1 (6 bases). Trimming pared 3 bases from V and 2 bases from J, leaving 8 bases between. Per germline, CDR1 MNHNS and CDR2 SASEGT. The CDR3 is made up of 15 amino acids. The chain's CDR3 is CASSDWTAGANVLTF. For the CDR3, the DNA is TGTGCCAGCAGTGATTGGACAGCTGGGGCCAACGTCCTGACTTTC.

V is TRBV5-6 and J is TRBJ1-2; tentatively, D is TRBD1 (6 bases). This CDR3 contains 14 residues. Germline CDR1 reads SGHDT; CDR2 reads YYEEEE. Trimming removed 4 bases from V and 2 bases from J, with 12 bases in between. DNA of the CDR3: TGTGCCAGCAGCCACGACAGGACGAACTATGGCTACACCTTC. Translating it yields CASSHDRTNYGYTF.

V is TRBV6-5 and J is TRBJ2-5; 8 bases fit TRBD2. The CDR3 is made up of 15 amino acids. The V and J ends lost 7 bases and 5 bases, in that order; junction bases with no gene match: 12. CDR1 and CDR2 from the germline V gene are MNHEY and SVGAGI. The CDR3 is CASTPPEGGRETQYF. CDR3 nucleotide sequence: TGTGCCAGCACCCCCCCCGAGGGCGGGAGGGAGACCCAGTACTTC.

A single count supports this clone. The CDR3 coding sequence is TGTGCCAGTAGTATAACTCGTCAGCCCCAGCATTTT. Encoded protein: CASSITRQPQHF. The V gene is TRBV19, the J gene TRBJ1-5; no firm D call. This CDR3 is built from 12 residues. Germline lookup yields CDR1 LNHDA and CDR2 SQIVND (reference sequence). V lost 2 bases to trimming and J lost 6 bases, with 5 bases between them. Drawing the rest from reference TRBV19 and TRBJ1-5, the complete variable domain is DGGITQSPKYLFRKEGQNVTLSCEQNLNHDAMYWYRQDPGQGLRLIYYSQIVNDFQKGDIAEGYSVSREKKESFPLTVTSAQKNPTAFYLCASSITRQPQHFGDGTRLSIL.

This clone has more than one count but fewer than ten. The rearrangement links TRBV7-9 to TRBJ1-2; D is ambiguous. Germline CDR1 SEHNR, CDR2 FQNEAQ (reference sequence). CDR3 length equals 17 residues. Trimming took 5 bases from V and 3 from J, leaving 22 bases between them. The DNA for the CDR3 is TGTGCCAGCAGCCTCCACGCGCTCCTACGCCGGGACTATGGCTACACCTTC. As protein: CASSLHALLRRDYGYTF.

This chain joins TRBV11-2 and TRBJ2-7, with 7 bases fitting TRBD2. CDR1 is SGHAT and CDR2 is FQNNGV in the germline V gene. The CDR3 consists of 15 residues. V lost 5 bases to trimming and J lost 4 bases; unmatched junction nucleotides: 11. CDR3 residues: CASSAPRAGIYEQYF. In DNA form, the CDR3 reads TGTGCCAGCAGCGCCCCACGAGCGGGGATATACGAGCAGTACTTC.

J is TRBJ2-3 and V is TRBV27; 7 nucleotides agree with TRBD2. Losses at the gene ends were 8 bases for V and 4 bases for J; bases not matched to a gene: 15. Germline CDR1 is MNHEY and CDR2 is SMNVEV (reference sequence). The CDR3 length is 16 residues. CDR3 protein: CASARLAGGAADTQYF. In DNA, the CDR3 is TGTGCCAGCGCCAGACTAGCAGGAGGGGCGGCAGATACGCAGTATTTT.

The rearrangement uses TRBV15 and TRBJ1-4, with D maybe TRBD1 (5 bases). With 3 bases removed from V and 8 bases from J, the gap between germline ends came to 13 bases. The CDR3 loop spans 14 amino acids. Per germline, CDR1 LNHNV and CDR2 YYDKDF (reference sequence). CDR3 sequence: CATSSSGLGEKLFF. CDR3 nucleotides: TGTGCCACCAGCAGCTCAGGGTTGGGGGAAAAACTGTTTTTT.

This chain links TRBV5-1 with TRBJ2-7, with D possibly being TRBD2 (7 bases). This CDR3 spans 14 amino acids. The V end was cut by 6 bases, the J end by 9 bases, with 22 bases between. Per the germline V gene, CDR1 is SGHRS and CDR2 is YFSETQ. The CDR3 sequence is CASTYRGAQNVQYF. The CDR3 nucleotides read TGCGCCAGCACTTATCGGGGGGCGCAAAATGTGCAGTACTTC.

Here the CDR3 reads CASSPDRYYGYTF. CDR3 DNA: TGTGCCAGCTCACCCGACAGGTACTATGGCTACACCTTC. The chain has TRBV18 and TRBJ1-2; a weak D match, TRBD1 (6 bases). The CDR3 consists of 13 residues. The germline V gene encodes CDR1 KGHSH and CDR2 LQKENI. Trimming took 3 bases from V and 3 from J, leaving 8 bases between them.

This clone showed up just a few times. The chain has TRBV5-1 and TRBJ2-3; the match to TRBD2 covers 14 bases. The junction had 6 bases not matched to a gene; V was cut back by 0 bases and J by 0 bases. The CDR3 consists of 19 residues. CDR1 SGHRS and CDR2 YFSETQ come from the germline V gene. The CDR3 loop is CASSLVGLAGGGSTDTQYF. In DNA, the CDR3 is TGCGCCAGCAGCTTGGTTGGACTAGCGGGGGGCGGGAGCACAGATACGCAGTATTTT.

The genes are TRBV30 and TRBJ2-5; D is undetermined. CDR1 GTSNPN and CDR2 SVGIG come from the germline V gene (reference sequence). The CDR3 consists of 13 residues. Trimming removed 0 bases at V and 2 bases at J, with 7 bases between. DNA of the CDR3: TGTGCCTGGAGTGTACGGAGACAAGAGACCCAGTACTTC. This codes for CAWSVRRQETQYF.